This T cell receptor beta chain was captured by sequencing in a study of tissue T cells after allogeneic stem cell transplantation (dated by TCRdb to between 2022 and 2023). About the full investigation: The study profiled TCR beta repertoires in many tissues obtained from research autopsies of patients with and without GVHD, and also in mouse models of GVHD. The human arm was a prospective observational study without blinding or randomization. General findings and caveats noted by the study authors: Within patients, how anatomically similar tissues were was a major factor shaping TCR repertoire composition, regardless of disease or transplant status. In both patients and mice, only a limited portion of the TCR repertoire detected in tissues was captured by blood and spleen T cells. Few T cell clones were found to be shared across patients, but shared repertoire signatures across patients were revealed in a tissue-specific fashion by motif-based clustering. Which tissue TCRs were alloreactive or antigen-specific was not determined in the study, and some of the clones might have been host cells that persisted. The patient cohort was small and varied clinically, and sampling depth was recognized as a limitation.

The sample's time point, from its label and the paper: mouse harvest day 7 after allogeneic transplant. Mouse grafts consisting of 10^7 T-cell-depleted bone marrow cells combined with 10^6 splenic CD5+ T cells were administered by tail vein injection. GVHD in mice was modeled with a major MHC-mismatch B6 (H2b) into BALB/c (H2d) model, and tissues were profiled at day 7 or 14. On day 7 or 14 post-transplant, mouse tissues and retro-orbital blood were harvested with separate sterile tools for each animal, and livers were flushed beforehand. Before genomic DNA was isolated with the DNeasy Blood & Tissue Kit, mouse tissues were minced with razor blades in buffered saline. Libraries were built with the immunoSEQ multiplex PCR assay. Adaptive Biotechnologies performed TCRbeta CDR3 sequencing at survey depth and reported CDR3 sequences, V/J genes, productive frequency, and template counts. Amplification of TCR beta CDR3 regions was performed from genomic DNA rather than from RNA. Per the authors' processing: Jensen-Shannon divergence was used to quantify pairwise repertoire overlap between tissues, with a value of 1 indicating complete divergence and a value of 0 indicating identical repertoires. Tissues were clustered by single-linkage agglomerative hierarchical clustering of pairwise JSD values and displayed as dendrograms. GLIPH2 was run on all patient samples with simulation_depth 1000, kmer_min_depth 3 and cdr3_length_cutoff 8, and groups with more than two unique CDR3s were retained. A standardized tissue-overlap score was calculated by extrapolating Jaccard GLIPH-group overlap across patients to a standard repertoire size of 1000 clones. Associations of diversity with clinical or experimental variables used linear mixed-effect models with tissue fixed effects and individual random effects. TCRdb took over this immuneACCESS table, retaining in-frame rearrangements with V and J assigned. Such tables are incomplete; in checked studies, under half of the missing clones stem from an unresolved V gene, and the remainder is unexplained. From that table come the V and J calls and clone size; the DNA was used to work out D and trimming. For this sample the table gives over 6,000 clones, of which less than 65% were detected only once. The top ten constitute 6.5% to 9% of the sample.

CDR1 and CDR2, per the germline V gene (reference sequence), are NSQYPW and LRSPGD. The CDR3 covers 15 residues, taking in both the cysteine and the phenylalanine. The CDR3 was read in part: 42 bases, with the frame set at base 1. From V the trimming removes 3 bases and from J it removes 1 base, while the gene matches leave 3 bases of the junction unaccounted for. In regard to this clone: This receptor's antigen is unknown. For this mouse receptor, gene names and germline sequences are murine. The CDR3 extends 1 residue past the end of the read, so its final part is completed from the germline J gene.

The clonotype comes from a female BALB/c mouse given C57BL/6 T cells with graft-versus-host disease after an allogeneic hematopoietic cell transplant. The sequenced sample consisted of gut tissue. The chain is encoded by TRBV1 joined to TRBJ2-1; the central 7 bases match TRBD1. Partial CDR3 DNA: TGCACCTGCAGTGCCAGGGACAGAAACTATGCTGAGCAGTTC. Translated, this gives CTCSARDRNYAEQF. The whole CDR3 is CTCSARDRNYAEQFF.